What follows are 8 T cell receptor beta chains derived from one specimen sequenced in a study of blood T cell repertoires in COVID-19 (dated by TCRdb to the early 2020s). Library preparation used the immunoSEQ multiplex PCR assay. TCRdb's version of the immuneACCESS table is confined to in-frame rearrangements and falls short of the full clone set. An unresolved V gene accounts for under half of the shortfall where checked; the remainder is of unknown origin. The sample data list some 200,000 clones, and 86% of these were observed just once. The ten largest clones represent 2% to 2.5% of the sample. Sequencing input: peripheral blood. The receptors stem from a woman between 50 and 59 years old with acute or convalescent COVID-19.

The table lists this clone with a count of one. This CDR3 is also generated by other DNA sequences in the sample. The rearrangement joins TRBV5-1 to TRBJ1-4, with 7 bases aligning to TRBD1. Looked up from germline, CDR1 is SGHRS and CDR2 is YFSETQ. The CDR3 length is 14 residues. The junction had 3 bases not matched to a gene; V was cut back by 4 bases and J by 3 bases. The DNA for the CDR3 is TGCGCCAGCAGCAGACAGGGACCTAATGAAAAACTGTTTTTT. This codes for CASSRQGPNEKLFF.

A few counts support this clone. V usage is TRBV6-5 and J usage is TRBJ1-2, with D hard to call. Trimming took off 8 bases at V and 7 bases at J, with 17 bases between the two ends. Germline lookup yields CDR1 MNHEY and CDR2 SVGAGI. This CDR3 is built from 13 residues. The chain's CDR3 is CASVAASAFGYTF. The CDR3 DNA sequence: TGTGCCAGCGTAGCAGCCTCCGCTTTTGGCTACACCTTC.

This rearrangement joins TRBV10-3 to TRBJ1-1; 9 bases map to TRBD1. The germline V gene has CDR1 ENHRY and CDR2 SYGVKD. The CDR3 is 13 residues long. V lost 10 bases to trimming and J lost 4 bases; unmatched junction nucleotides: 7. The CDR3 region is CATHGQGRTEAFF. The DNA of the CDR3 is TGTGCCACCCATGGACAGGGGCGCACTGAAGCTTTCTTT.

The V and J genes are TRBV19 and TRBJ1-4, with D tentatively TRBD1 (5 bases). Germline assignment: CDR1 LNHDA and CDR2 SQIVND (reference sequence). V was trimmed by 2 bases and J by 1 base, leaving 8 bases between them. The CDR3 consists of 15 residues. The CDR3 protein is CASSILGQTNEKLFF. For the CDR3, the DNA is TGTGCCAGTAGTATACTCGGACAAACTAATGAAAAACTGTTTTTT. Complete variable domain (other parts from reference TRBV19 and TRBJ1-4): DGGITQSPKYLFRKEGQNVTLSCEQNLNHDAMYWYRQDPGQGLRLIYYSQIVNDFQKGDIAEGYSVSREKKESFPLTVTSAQKNPTAFYLCASSILGQTNEKLFFGSGTQLSVL.

With respect to this clone: At one boundary the junction diverges from the germline segment, which might be a read error. The genes are TRBV12-3 or TRBV12-4 and TRBJ1-1, with D possibly TRBD1 on 5 matching bases. This CDR3 is built from 13 residues. CDR3 coding DNA: TGTGCCAGCACCGGGGCAGGGCGGCGGGAACCAGTCTTT. Translation: CASTGAGRREPVF.

The rearrangement links TRBV19 to TRBJ2-3, with 9 bases that match TRBD1. CDR1 is LNHDA and CDR2 is SQIVND in the germline V gene (reference sequence). V lost 4 bases and J lost 3; bases outside the gene matches: 8. The CDR3 runs to 16 residues. In nucleotides, the CDR3 is TGTGCCAGTAGTAGGGGGACAGGGAAGGCGACAGATACGCAGTATTTT. This encodes CASSRGTGKATDTQYF.

The CDR3 protein is CASSSGLPNEQFF. For the CDR3, the DNA is TGTGCCAGCAGCTCGGGACTTCCCAATGAGCAGTTCTTC. The chain joins TRBV7-2 to TRBJ2-1, with a weak D call TRBD2 (6 bases). The ends were cut back, 4 bases at V and 6 bases at J, with 10 bases in the middle. Germline-derived CDR1 and CDR2 are SGHTA and FQGNSA. The CDR3 length is 13 residues.

The gene calls are TRBV11-2 and TRBJ1-4, with D unclear. The CDR3 spans 14 residues. The V gene lost 7 bases and the J gene lost 5 bases, with 14 bases spanning the gap. CDR1 is SGHAT and CDR2 is FQNNGV in the germline V gene. For the CDR3, the DNA is TGTGCCAGCACCCCGGGTGAGATAAATGAAAAACTGTTTTTT. Amino acids: CASTPGEINEKLFF.